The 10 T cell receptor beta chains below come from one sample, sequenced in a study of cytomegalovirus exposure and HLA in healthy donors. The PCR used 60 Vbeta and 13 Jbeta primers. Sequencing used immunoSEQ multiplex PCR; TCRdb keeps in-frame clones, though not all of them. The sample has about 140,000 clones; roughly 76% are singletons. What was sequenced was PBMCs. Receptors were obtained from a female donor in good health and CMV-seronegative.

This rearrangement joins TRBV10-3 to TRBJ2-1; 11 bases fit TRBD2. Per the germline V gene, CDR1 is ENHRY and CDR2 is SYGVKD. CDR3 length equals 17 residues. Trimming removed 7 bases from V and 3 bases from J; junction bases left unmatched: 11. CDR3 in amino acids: CAINGNSGRASYNEQFF. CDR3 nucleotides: TGTGCCATCAATGGGAATAGCGGGAGGGCCAGCTACAATGAGCAGTTCTTC.

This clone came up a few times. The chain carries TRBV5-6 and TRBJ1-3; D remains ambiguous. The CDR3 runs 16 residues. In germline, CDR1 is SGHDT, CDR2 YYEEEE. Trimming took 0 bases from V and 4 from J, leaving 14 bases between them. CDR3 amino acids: CASSLVTGNRGNTIYF. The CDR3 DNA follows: TGTGCCAGCAGCTTGGTCACTGGTAACCGCGGAAACACCATATATTTT.

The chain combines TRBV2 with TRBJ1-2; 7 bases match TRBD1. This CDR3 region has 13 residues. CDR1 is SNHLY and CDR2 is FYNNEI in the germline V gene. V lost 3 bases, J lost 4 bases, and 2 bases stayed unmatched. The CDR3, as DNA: TGTGCCAGCAGTGACAGGGGGACCTATGGCTACACCTTC. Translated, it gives CASSDRGTYGYTF.

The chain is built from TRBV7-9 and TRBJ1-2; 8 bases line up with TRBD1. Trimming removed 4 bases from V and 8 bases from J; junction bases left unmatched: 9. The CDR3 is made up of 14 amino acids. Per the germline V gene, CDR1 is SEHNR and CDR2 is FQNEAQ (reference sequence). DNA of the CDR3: TGTGCCAGCAGCTCCTTGGACAGGGCCCGGGGCTACACCTTC. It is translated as CASSSLDRARGYTF.

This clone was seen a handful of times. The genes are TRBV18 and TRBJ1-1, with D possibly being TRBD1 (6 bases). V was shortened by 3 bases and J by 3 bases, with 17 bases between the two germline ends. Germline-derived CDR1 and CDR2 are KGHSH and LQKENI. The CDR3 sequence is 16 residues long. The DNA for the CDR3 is TGTGCCAGCTCACCCCAACAGGGAAATTTTGACACTGAAGCTTTCTTT. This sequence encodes CASSPQQGNFDTEAFF.

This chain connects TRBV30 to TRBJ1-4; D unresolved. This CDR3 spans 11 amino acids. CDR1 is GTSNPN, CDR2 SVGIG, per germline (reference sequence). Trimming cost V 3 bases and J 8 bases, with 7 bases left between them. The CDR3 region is CAWRRGEKLFF. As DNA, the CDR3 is TGTGCCTGGAGGCGCGGGGAAAAACTGTTTTTT. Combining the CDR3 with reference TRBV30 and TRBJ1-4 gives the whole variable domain SQTIHQWPATLVQPVGSPLSLECTVEGTSNPNLYWYRQAAGRGLQLLFYSVGIGQISSEVPQNLSASRPQDRQFILSSKKLLLSDSGFYLCAWRRGEKLFFGSGTQLSVL.

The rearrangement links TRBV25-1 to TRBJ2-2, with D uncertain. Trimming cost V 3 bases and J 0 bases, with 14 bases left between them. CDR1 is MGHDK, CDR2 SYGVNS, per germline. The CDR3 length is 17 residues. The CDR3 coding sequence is TGTGCCAGCAGTGACTTTATTGCCAGCGCGAACACCGGGGAGCTGTTTTTT. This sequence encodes CASSDFIASANTGELFF.

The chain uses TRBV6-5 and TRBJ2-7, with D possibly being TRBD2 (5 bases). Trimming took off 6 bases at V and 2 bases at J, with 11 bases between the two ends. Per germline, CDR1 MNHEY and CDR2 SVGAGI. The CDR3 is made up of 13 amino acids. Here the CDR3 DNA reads TGTGCCAGCAGGATCTCGAGGGCCTACGAGCAGTACTTC. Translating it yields CASRISRAYEQYF.

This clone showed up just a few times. CDR3 sequence reads: CATHLGARDHYGYTF. DNA for the CDR3: TGTGCCACCCACTTGGGGGCCAGGGACCACTATGGCTACACCTTC. V is TRBV25-1 and J is TRBJ1-2; tentatively, D is TRBD1 (6 bases). Trimming took off 10 bases at V and 3 bases at J, with 21 bases between the two ends. The CDR3 sequence is 15 residues long. Germline V gives CDR1 MGHDK, CDR2 SYGVNS.

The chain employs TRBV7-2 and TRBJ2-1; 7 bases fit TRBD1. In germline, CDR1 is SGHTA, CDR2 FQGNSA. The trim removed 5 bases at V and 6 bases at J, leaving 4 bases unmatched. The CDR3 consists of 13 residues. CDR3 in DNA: TGTGCCAGCAGCCGGACAGGCTCCAATGAGCAGTTCTTC. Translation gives CASSRTGSNEQFF.